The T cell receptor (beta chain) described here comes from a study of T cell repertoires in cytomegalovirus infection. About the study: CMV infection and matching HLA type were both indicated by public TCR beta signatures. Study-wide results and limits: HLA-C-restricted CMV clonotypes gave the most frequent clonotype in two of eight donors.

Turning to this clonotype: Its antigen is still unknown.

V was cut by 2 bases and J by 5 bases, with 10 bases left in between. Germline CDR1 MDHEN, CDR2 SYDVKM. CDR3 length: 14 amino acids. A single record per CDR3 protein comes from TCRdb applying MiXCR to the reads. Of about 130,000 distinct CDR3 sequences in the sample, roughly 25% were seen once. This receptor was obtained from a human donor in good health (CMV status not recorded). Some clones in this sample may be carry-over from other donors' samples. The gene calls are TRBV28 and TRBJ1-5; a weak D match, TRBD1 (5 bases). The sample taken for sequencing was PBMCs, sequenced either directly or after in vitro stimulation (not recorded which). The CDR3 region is CASSLRQGHQPQHF. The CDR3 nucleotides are TGTGCCAGCAGTTTACGGCAGGGCCATCAGCCCCAGCATTTT.